Shown below are 19 T cell receptor beta chains from a single sample sequenced in a study of blood T cell repertoires in COVID-19. Only in-frame clones appear in the TCRdb table, and some are missing; sequencing was by immunoSEQ multiplex PCR. The table has around 250,000 clones, 70% to 90% seen once. Material for sequencing was PBMCs or T cells enriched from blood (not recorded which). These receptors originate from a woman between 45 and 65 years old who had recovered from COVID-19.

The CDR3 here is CASSQESVFNYGYTF. The CDR3 DNA is TGCGCCAGCAGCCAAGAGTCGGTCTTTAACTATGGCTACACCTTC. The V gene is TRBV4-1, the J gene TRBJ1-2, with D hard to call. Trimming took 0 bases from V and 1 from J, leaving 9 bases between them. The germline CDR1 and CDR2 sequences are MGHRA and YSYEKL. The CDR3 is 15 amino acids.

This clone showed up just a few times. The chain has TRBV6-2 or TRBV6-3 and TRBJ1-5; 7 bases agree with TRBD1. J lost 0 bases, V lost 2 bases, and 1 base had no gene match. The CDR3 loop spans 15 amino acids. Germline assignment: CDR1 MNHEY and CDR2 SVGEGT. The CDR3 DNA reads TGTGCCAGCAGTTACGGACAGGTTAGCAATCAGCCCCAGCATTTT. As protein: CASSYGQVSNQPQHF.

This clone was seen a few times. This specimen includes other DNA sequences encoding the same CDR3. This chain connects TRBV28 to TRBJ2-1; a weak D match, TRBD2 (6 bases). CDR3 length equals 14 residues. V lost 2 bases and J 4 bases, leaving 9 bases between the germline ends. Germline loops: CDR1 MDHEN, CDR2 SYDVKM. CDR3 DNA: TGTGCCAGCAGTTTAACGGGAGCTTACAATGAGCAGTTCTTC. This encodes CASSLTGAYNEQFF.

This chain connects TRBV5-1 to TRBJ1-4; D is ambiguous. Germline loops: CDR1 SGHRS, CDR2 YFSETQ. This CDR3 has 15 amino acids. Trimming cost V 0 bases and J 4 bases, with 10 bases left between them. CDR3 loop: CASSLEWRNNEKLFF. The CDR3 bases are TGCGCCAGCAGCTTGGAATGGAGAAATAATGAAAAACTGTTTTTT.

The chain joins TRBV9 to TRBJ2-1, with 9 bases aligning to TRBD2. J gave up 3 bases and V 2 bases, and 6 bases lay outside the gene matches. The CDR3 sequence is 16 residues long. Germline loops: CDR1 SGDLS, CDR2 YYNGEE. CDR3 amino acids: CASSVSATSGYNEQFF. The CDR3, as DNA: TGTGCCAGCAGCGTGTCTGCGACTAGCGGCTACAATGAGCAGTTCTTC. Based on the CDR3 plus reference TRBV9 and TRBJ2-1, the full variable domain is DSGVTQTPKHLITATGQRVTLRCSPRSGDLSVYWYQQSLDQGLQFLIQYYNGEERAKGNILERFSAQQFPDLHSELNLSSLELGDSALYFCASSVSATSGYNEQFFGPGTRLTVL.

The chain joins TRBV7-9 to TRBJ2-1; 8 bases map to TRBD1. Per germline, CDR1 SEHNR and CDR2 FQNEAQ (reference sequence). V lost 7 bases and J lost 2; bases outside the gene matches: 4. The CDR3 runs 14 residues. In DNA, the CDR3 is TGTGCCAGCAAGGGGACAGGCGCCTACAATGAGCAGTTCTTC. Its translation is CASKGTGAYNEQFF.

V usage is TRBV3-1 (or the pseudogene TRBV3-2) and J usage is TRBJ1-1; unclear D gene. Germline CDR1 reads LGHDT; CDR2 reads YNNKEL (reference sequence). The V and J ends lost 4 bases and 7 bases respectively, with 16 bases between them. The CDR3 totals 14 residues. Written as DNA, the CDR3 is TGTGCCAGCAGCCTCCTAGCCCTCTCCGGTGAAGCTTTCTTT. Translation gives CASSLLALSGEAFF.

The chain links TRBV27 to TRBJ1-1; TRBD1 is a possible D gene (5 bases). Deletions cut 3 bases from V and 4 bases from J, with 9 bases between. CDR3 length equals 13 residues. The germline V gene has CDR1 MNHEY and CDR2 SMNVEV (reference sequence). CDR3 DNA: TGTGCCAGCAGTTTTCCCGGGGGCACTGAAGCTTTCTTT. Protein sequence: CASSFPGGTEAFF.

This clone was detected only once. V is TRBV27 and J is TRBJ2-1, with 10 bases fitting TRBD1. With 6 bases clipped from V and 7 bases from J, the junction kept 18 bases outside the gene matches. This CDR3 is 18 amino acids long. Germline CDR1 reads MNHEY; CDR2 reads SMNVEV (reference sequence). CDR3 region: CASRPTGGFGGSNNEQFF. DNA for the CDR3: TGTGCCAGCAGACCGACAGGGGGCTTTGGCGGGAGTAATAATGAGCAGTTCTTC.

V usage is TRBV2 and J usage is TRBJ2-1; 9 bases map to TRBD1. The germline gives CDR1 SNHLY, CDR2 FYNNEI. With 8 bases clipped from V and 6 bases from J, the junction kept 5 bases outside the gene matches. This CDR3 has 13 residues. The chain's CDR3 is CASRQDRGNEQFF. The CDR3 DNA reads as TGTGCCAGCCGCCAGGACAGGGGCAATGAGCAGTTCTTC.

The V gene is TRBV5-1, the J gene TRBJ2-7; TRBD1 matches at 10 bases. CDR1 and CDR2 (germline): SGHRS, YFSETQ. V trimming: 0 bases; J trimming: 4 bases; junction bases outside the gene matches: 4. The CDR3 loop spans 15 amino acids. The CDR3 DNA reads as TGCGCCAGCAGCTTGGAGGGACAGGGGAGGTACGAGCAGTACTTC. Translating gives CASSLEGQGRYEQYF. The variable domain in full, with the rest retrieved from reference TRBV5-1 and TRBJ2-7, is KAGVTQTPRYLIKTRGQQVTLSCSPISGHRSVSWYQQTPGQGLQFLFEYFSETQRNKGNFPGRFSGRQFSNSRSEMNVSTLELGDSALYLCASSLEGQGRYEQYFGPGTRLTVT.

The V and J genes are TRBV3-1 (or the pseudogene TRBV3-2) and TRBJ2-7; possible D gene TRBD1, 5 bases. CDR1 is LGHDT and CDR2 is YNNKEL in the germline V gene (reference sequence). The germline V and J ends were trimmed by 2 bases and 5 bases, with 13 bases remaining between them. CDR3 size: 14 residues. CDR3 sequence reads: CASSQFYSGNEQYF. CDR3 coding DNA: TGTGCCAGCAGCCAATTTTATTCAGGGAACGAGCAGTACTTC.

The V call is TRBV7-9, the J call TRBJ1-5; no definite D call. CDR1 is SEHNR, CDR2 FQNEAQ, per germline (reference sequence). The V end was cut by 7 bases, the J end by 0 bases, with 7 bases between. This CDR3 spans 13 amino acids. The CDR3 DNA reads as TGTGCCAGCACCTCTTATAGCAATCAGCCCCAGCATTTT. This encodes CASTSYSNQPQHF.

The gene calls are TRBV27 and TRBJ2-1, with TRBD2 identical over 11 bases. Trimming took 1 base from V and 9 from J; bases not matched to a gene: 2. The CDR3 covers 14 residues. Germline CDR1 is MNHEY and CDR2 is SMNVEV (reference sequence). CDR3 sequence reads: CASSLLAGGSEQFF. The CDR3 bases are TGTGCCAGCAGTTTATTAGCGGGAGGGAGTGAGCAGTTCTTC.

The J gene is TRBJ1-1, the V gene TRBV2, with D uncertain. The V end lost 6 bases, the J end lost 0 bases, and 5 bases lay between the germline ends. The CDR3 is 12 residues long. Germline loops: CDR1 SNHLY, CDR2 FYNNEI. Written as DNA, the CDR3 is TGTGCCAGCAGCCCCATGAACACTGAAGCTTTCTTT. This translates into CASSPMNTEAFF.

The chain joins TRBV18 to TRBJ1-1, with D possibly being TRBD1 (6 bases). Deletions cut 1 base from V and 3 bases from J, with 18 bases between. Looked up from germline, CDR1 is KGHSH and CDR2 is LQKENI. The CDR3 totals 17 residues. CDR3 residues: CASSPQQVSAGDTEAFF. The CDR3 bases are TGTGCCAGCTCACCACAACAAGTTTCCGCAGGGGACACTGAAGCTTTCTTT.

The chain is built from TRBV27 and TRBJ2-7, with D perhaps matching TRBD2 (6 bases). Trimming took off 5 bases at V and 3 bases at J, with 14 bases between the two ends. The CDR3 sequence is 14 residues long. In germline, CDR1 is MNHEY, CDR2 SMNVEV (reference sequence). CDR3 nucleotides: TGTGCCAGCAGTGGGGGGACGCTTGTCTACGAGCAGTACTTC. Encoded protein: CASSGGTLVYEQYF.

The chain joins TRBV2 to TRBJ1-2; TRBD1 agrees at 9 bases. V was pared by 6 bases and J by 2 bases, with 16 bases of the junction left unmatched. The germline V gene has CDR1 SNHLY and CDR2 FYNNEI. CDR3 length equals 18 residues. This CDR3 is CASREQSLAGTGNYGYTF. In DNA, the CDR3 is TGTGCCAGCAGAGAACAAAGCCTCGCCGGGACAGGGAACTATGGCTACACCTTC.

V and J are TRBV10-2 and TRBJ2-2, with D possibly matching TRBD2 (5 bases). CDR1 is WSHSY, CDR2 SAAADI, per germline. V lost 7 bases and J lost 7, with 13 bases in between. The CDR3 has 13 residues. DNA for the CDR3: TGCGCCAGCACCACACGGCGGGTCGGGGAGCTGTTTTTT. This gives the protein CASTTRRVGELFF.